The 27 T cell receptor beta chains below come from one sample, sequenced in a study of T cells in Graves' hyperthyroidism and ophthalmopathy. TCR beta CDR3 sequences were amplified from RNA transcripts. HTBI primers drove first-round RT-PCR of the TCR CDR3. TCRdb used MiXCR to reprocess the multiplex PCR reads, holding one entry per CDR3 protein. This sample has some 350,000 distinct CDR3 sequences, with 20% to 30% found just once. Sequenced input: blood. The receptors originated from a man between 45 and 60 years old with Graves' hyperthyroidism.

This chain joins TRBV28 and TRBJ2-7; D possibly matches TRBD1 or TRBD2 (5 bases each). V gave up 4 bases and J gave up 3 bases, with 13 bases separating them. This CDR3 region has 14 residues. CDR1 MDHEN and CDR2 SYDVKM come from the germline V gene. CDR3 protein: CASSSRDGYYEQYF. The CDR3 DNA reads TGTGCCAGCAGTTCTCGGGACGGATACTACGAGCAGTACTTC.

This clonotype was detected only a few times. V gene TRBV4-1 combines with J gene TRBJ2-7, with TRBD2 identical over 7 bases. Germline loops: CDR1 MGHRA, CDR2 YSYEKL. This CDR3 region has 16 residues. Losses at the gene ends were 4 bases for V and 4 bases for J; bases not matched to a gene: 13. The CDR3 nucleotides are TGCGCCAGCAGCCCTCCGCCGGGGGAGGGCAAATACGAGCAGTACTTC. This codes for CASSPPPGEGKYEQYF.

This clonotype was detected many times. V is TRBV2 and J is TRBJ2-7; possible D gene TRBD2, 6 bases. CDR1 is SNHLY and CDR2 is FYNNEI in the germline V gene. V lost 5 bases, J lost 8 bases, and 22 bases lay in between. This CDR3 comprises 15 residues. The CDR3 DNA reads TGTGCCAGCAGTACCACTGGACTAACCTCGGATAAGCAGTACTTC. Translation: CASSTTGLTSDKQYF.

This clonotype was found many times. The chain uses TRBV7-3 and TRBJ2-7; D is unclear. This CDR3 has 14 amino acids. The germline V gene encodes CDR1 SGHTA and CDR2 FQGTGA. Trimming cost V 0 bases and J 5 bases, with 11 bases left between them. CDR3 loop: CASSLTWADDEQYF. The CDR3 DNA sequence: TGTGCCAGCAGCTTAACCTGGGCGGATGACGAGCAGTACTTC.

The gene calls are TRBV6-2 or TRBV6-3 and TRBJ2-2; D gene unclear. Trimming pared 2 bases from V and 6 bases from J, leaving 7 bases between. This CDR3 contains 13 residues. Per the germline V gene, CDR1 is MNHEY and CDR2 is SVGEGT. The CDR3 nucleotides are TGTGCCAGCAGTTACACCATGTCCGGGGAGCTGTTTTTT. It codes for CASSYTMSGELFF.

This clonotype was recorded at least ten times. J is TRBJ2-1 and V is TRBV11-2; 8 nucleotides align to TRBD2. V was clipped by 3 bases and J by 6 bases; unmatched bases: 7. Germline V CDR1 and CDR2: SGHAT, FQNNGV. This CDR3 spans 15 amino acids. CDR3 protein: CASSFGTRVVNEQFF. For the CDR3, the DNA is TGTGCCAGCAGCTTCGGGACTAGGGTGGTCAATGAGCAGTTCTTC.

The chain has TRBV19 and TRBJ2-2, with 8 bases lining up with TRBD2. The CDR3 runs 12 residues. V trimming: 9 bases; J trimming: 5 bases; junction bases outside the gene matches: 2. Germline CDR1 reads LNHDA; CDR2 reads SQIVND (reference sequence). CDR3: CARGLATGELFF. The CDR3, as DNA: TGTGCCAGAGGACTAGCAACCGGGGAGCTGTTTTTT.

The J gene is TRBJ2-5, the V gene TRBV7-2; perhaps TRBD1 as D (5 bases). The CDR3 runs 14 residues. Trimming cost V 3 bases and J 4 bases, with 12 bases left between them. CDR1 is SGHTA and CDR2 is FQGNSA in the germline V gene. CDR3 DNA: TGTGCCAGCAGCTTCCGGATCCAGGGAGAGACCCAGTACTTC. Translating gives CASSFRIQGETQYF.

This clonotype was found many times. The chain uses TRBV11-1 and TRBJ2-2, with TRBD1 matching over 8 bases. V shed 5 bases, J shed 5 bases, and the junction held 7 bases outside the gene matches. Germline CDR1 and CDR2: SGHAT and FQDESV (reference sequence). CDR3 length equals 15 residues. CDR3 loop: CASSPRTGTTGELFF. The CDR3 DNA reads TGTGCCAGCAGCCCTAGGACAGGGACGACCGGGGAGCTGTTTTTT.

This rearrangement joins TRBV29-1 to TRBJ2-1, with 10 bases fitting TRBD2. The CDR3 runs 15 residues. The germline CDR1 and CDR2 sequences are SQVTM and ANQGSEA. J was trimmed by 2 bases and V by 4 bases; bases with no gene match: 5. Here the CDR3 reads CSVVPSGSPYNEQFF. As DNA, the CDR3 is TGCAGCGTTGTTCCTAGCGGGAGCCCCTACAATGAGCAGTTCTTC.

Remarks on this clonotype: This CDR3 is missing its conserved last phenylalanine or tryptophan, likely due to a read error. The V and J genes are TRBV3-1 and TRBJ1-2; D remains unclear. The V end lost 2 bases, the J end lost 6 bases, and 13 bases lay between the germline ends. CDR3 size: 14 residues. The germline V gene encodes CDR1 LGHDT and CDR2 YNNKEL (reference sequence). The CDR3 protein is CASSQTFDKHGYTL. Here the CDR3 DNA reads TGTGCCAGCAGCCAAACCTTTGACAAGCATGGCTACACCCTC.

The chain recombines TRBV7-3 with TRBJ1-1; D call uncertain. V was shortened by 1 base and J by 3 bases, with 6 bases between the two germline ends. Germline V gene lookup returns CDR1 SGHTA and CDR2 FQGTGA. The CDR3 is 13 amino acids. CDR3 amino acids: CASSLNGDTEAFF. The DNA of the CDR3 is TGTGCCAGCAGCTTAAATGGGGACACTGAAGCTTTCTTT.

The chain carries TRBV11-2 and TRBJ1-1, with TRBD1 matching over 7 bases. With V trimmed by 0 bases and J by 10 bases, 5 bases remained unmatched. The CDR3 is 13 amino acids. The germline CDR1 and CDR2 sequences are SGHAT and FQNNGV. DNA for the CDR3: TGTGCCAGCAGCTTAGATAACAGGGGTGCAGCTTTCTTT. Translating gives CASSLDNRGAAFF.

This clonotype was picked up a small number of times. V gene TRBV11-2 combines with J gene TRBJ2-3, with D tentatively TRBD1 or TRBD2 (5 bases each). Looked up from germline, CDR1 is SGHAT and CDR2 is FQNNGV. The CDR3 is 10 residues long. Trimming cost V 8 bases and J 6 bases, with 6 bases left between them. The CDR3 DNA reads TGTGCCAGCGGGACGGATACGCAGTATTTT. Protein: CASGTDTQYF.

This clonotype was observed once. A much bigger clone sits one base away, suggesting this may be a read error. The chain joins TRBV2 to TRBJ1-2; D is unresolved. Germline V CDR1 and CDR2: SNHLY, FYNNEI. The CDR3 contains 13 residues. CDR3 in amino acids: CASRRTENYGNTF. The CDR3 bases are TGTGCCAGCAGGCGGACTGAGAACTATGGCAACACCTTC.

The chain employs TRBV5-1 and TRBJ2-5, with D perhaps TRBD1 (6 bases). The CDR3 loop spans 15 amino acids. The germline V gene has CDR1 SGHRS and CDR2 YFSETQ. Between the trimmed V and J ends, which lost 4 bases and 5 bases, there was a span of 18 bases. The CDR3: CASSGSAGQYETQYF. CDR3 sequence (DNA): TGCGCCAGCAGCGGGTCGGCAGGACAGTACGAGACCCAGTACTTC.

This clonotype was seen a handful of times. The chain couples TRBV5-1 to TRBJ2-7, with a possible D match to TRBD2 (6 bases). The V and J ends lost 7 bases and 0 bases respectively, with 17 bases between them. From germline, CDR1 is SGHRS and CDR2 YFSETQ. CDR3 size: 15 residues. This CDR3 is CASARGGGDSYEQYF. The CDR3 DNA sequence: TGCGCCAGCGCTCGAGGAGGAGGGGACTCCTACGAGCAGTACTTC. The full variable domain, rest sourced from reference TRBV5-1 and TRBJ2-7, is KAGVTQTPRYLIKTRGQQVTLSCSPISGHRSVSWYQQTPGQGLQFLFEYFSETQRNKGNFPGRFSGRQFSNSRSEMNVSTLELGDSALYLCASARGGGDSYEQYFGPGTRLTVT.

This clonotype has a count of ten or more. The CDR3 nucleotides read TGTGCCAGCAGTTTATGGAATGAGCAGTTCTTC. This sequence encodes CASSLWNEQFF. The chain has TRBV28 and TRBJ2-1; D gene uncertain. The germline V and J ends were trimmed by 0 bases and 7 bases, with 1 base remaining between them. CDR1 and CDR2 (germline): MDHEN, SYDVKM. The CDR3 is 11 amino acids.

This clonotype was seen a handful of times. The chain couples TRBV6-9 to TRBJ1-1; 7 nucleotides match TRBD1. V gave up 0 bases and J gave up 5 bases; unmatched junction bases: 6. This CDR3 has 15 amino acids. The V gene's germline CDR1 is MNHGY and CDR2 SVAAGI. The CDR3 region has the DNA TGTGCCAGCAGTTATTCTTACAGGGGCGGGACTGAAGCTTTCTTT. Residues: CASSYSYRGGTEAFF.

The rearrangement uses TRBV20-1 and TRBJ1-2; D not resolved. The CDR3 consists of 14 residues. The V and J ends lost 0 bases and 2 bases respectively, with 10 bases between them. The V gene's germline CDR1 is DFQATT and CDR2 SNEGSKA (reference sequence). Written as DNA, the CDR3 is TGCAGTGCTAGAGATTGGACGGAAAACTATGGCTACACCTTC. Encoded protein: CSARDWTENYGYTF.

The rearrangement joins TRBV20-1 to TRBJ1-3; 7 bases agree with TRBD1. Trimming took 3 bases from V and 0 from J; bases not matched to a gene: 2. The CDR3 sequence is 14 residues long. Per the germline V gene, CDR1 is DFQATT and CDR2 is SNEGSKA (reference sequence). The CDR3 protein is CSARDRTSGNTIYF. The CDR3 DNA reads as TGCAGTGCTAGGGACAGGACCTCTGGAAACACCATATATTTT.

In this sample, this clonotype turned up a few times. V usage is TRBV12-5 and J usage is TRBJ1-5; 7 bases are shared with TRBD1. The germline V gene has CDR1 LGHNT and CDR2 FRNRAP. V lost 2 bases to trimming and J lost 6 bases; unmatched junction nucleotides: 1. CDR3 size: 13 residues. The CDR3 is CASGLTGVQPQHF. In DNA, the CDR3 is TGTGCTAGTGGTTTGACAGGGGTTCAGCCCCAGCATTTT.

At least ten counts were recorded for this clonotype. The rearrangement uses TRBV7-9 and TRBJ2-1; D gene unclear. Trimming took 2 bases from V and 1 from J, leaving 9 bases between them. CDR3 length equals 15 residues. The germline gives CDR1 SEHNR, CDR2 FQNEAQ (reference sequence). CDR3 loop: CASSLFRSSYNEQFF. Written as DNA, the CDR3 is TGTGCCAGCAGCTTATTCAGGAGTTCCTACAATGAGCAGTTCTTC.

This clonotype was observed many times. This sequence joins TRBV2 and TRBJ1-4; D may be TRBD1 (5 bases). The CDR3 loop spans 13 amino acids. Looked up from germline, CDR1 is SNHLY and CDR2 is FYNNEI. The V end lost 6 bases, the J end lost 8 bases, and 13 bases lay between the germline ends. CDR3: CASRPPGREKLFF. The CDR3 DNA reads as TGTGCCAGCAGACCCCCAGGGAGAGAAAAACTGTTTTTT.

The CDR3 region is CASSSGEANSPLHF. CDR3 DNA: TGCGCCAGCAGCTCGGGGGAGGCTAATTCACCCCTCCACTTT. The J gene is TRBJ1-6, the V gene TRBV5-1, with a possible D match to TRBD1 (5 bases). Trimming left V 3 bases short and J 6 bases short, with 10 bases between. This CDR3 is built from 14 residues. Germline V gene data show CDR1 as SGHRS and CDR2 as YFSETQ.

The CDR3 loop is CASSLSLRAGSVEQYF. CDR3 nucleotide sequence: TGTGCCAGCAGCTTATCCCTGCGGGCGGGTTCAGTCGAGCAGTACTTC. The J gene is TRBJ2-7, the V gene TRBV11-2, with D possibly being TRBD2 (5 bases). The V and J ends lost 2 bases and 6 bases respectively, with 20 bases between them. CDR1 SGHAT and CDR2 FQNNGV come from the germline V gene. The CDR3 runs 16 residues.

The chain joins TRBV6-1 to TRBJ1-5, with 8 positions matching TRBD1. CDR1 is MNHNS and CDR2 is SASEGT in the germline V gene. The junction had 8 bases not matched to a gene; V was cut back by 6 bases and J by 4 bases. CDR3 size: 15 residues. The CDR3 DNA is TGTGCCAGCAGGGTGGGACAGGCTCTAAATCAGCCCCAGCATTTT. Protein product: CASRVGQALNQPQHF.